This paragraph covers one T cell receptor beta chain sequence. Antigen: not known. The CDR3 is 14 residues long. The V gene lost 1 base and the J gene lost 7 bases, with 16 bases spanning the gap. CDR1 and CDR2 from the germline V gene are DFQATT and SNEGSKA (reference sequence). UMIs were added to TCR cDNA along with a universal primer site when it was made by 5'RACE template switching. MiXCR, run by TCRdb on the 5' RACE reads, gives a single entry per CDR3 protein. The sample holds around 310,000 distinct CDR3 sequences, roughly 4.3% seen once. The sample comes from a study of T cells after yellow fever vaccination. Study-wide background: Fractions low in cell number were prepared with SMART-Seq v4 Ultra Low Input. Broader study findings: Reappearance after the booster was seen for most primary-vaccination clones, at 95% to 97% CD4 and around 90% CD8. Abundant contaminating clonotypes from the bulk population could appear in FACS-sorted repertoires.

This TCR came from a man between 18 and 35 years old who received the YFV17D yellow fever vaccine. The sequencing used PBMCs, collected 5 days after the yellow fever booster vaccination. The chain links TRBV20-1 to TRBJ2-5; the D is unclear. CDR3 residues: CSARVGFPVGTQYF. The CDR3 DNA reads TGCAGTGCTAGAGTGGGGTTCCCGGTGGGGACCCAGTACTTC.